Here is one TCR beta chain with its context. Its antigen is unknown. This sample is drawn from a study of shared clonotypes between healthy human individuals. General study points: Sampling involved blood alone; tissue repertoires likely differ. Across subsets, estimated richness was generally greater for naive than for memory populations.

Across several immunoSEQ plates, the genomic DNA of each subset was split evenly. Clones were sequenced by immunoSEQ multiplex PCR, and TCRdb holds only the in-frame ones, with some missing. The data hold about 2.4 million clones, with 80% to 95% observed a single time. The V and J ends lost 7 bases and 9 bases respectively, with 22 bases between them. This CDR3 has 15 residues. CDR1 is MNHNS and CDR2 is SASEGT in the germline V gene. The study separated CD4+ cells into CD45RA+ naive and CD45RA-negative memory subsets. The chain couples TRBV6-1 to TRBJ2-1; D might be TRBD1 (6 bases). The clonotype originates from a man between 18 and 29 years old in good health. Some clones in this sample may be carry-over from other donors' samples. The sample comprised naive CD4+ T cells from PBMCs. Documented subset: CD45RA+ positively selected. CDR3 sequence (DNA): TGTGCCAGCAAGGGGGTCGAGGCTAGGAGAGGTGAGCAGTTCTTC. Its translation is CASKGVEARRGEQFF.